Each of the 6 T cell receptor beta chains below was sequenced from the same sample in a study of blood T cell repertoires in COVID-19. The method was immunoSEQ multiplex PCR; TCRdb's version includes in-frame clones alone and lacks a portion of them. The table shows under 250,000 clones, with 88% occurring only once. The sequenced sample was peripheral blood. The receptors derive from an elderly man with acute or convalescent COVID-19.

The genes are TRBV29-1 and TRBJ2-1; the match to TRBD1 covers 7 bases. CDR3 length: 14 residues. Trimming at V came to 6 bases and at J to 6 bases, leaving 11 bases not matched to a gene. Germline V lookup: CDR1 SQVTM, CDR2 ANQGSEA. CDR3 in DNA: TGCAGCGTCAGACAGGGATCGGCGTTCAATGAGCAGTTCTTC. It codes for CSVRQGSAFNEQFF.

This chain connects TRBV23-1 to TRBJ1-4, with 9 bases aligning to TRBD1. TRBV23-1 is placed among ORFs of uncertain function. This CDR3 region has 15 residues. V trimming: 0 bases; J trimming: 8 bases; junction bases outside the gene matches: 4. The chain's CDR3 is CASSQSFGTGEKLFF. CDR3 coding DNA: TGCGCCAGCAGTCAATCATTTGGGACAGGGGAAAAACTGTTTTTT.

The chain couples TRBV18 to TRBJ2-7, with D unclear. Germline CDR1 KGHSH, CDR2 LQKENI. CDR3 length: 16 residues. V was clipped by 3 bases and J by 1 base, with 16 bases between them. CDR3 sequence (DNA): TGTGCCAGCTCACCCACTCAGGTGGAACTTTCCTACGAGCAGTACTTC. As protein: CASSPTQVELSYEQYF.

The gene calls are TRBV4-3 and TRBJ1-6; 9 positions agree with TRBD1. Trimming cost V 2 bases and J 7 bases; bases outside gene matches: 6. The V gene's germline CDR1 is LGHNA and CDR2 YSLEER. The CDR3 sequence is 16 residues long. CDR3 sequence (DNA): TGCGCCAGCAGCCAAATCGTCACAGGGGGCAATTCACCCCTCCACTTT. This encodes CASSQIVTGGNSPLHF.

The rearrangement uses TRBV19 and TRBJ1-5; 9 bases are a match to TRBD1. CDR1 and CDR2 from the germline V gene are LNHDA and SQIVND (reference sequence). Germline trimming cut 6 bases from V and 3 bases from J; bases unmatched to any gene: 9. CDR3 size: 16 residues. The CDR3 loop reads CASRDRGTALNQPQHF. As DNA, the CDR3 is TGTGCCAGTAGAGACAGGGGGACGGCCCTCAATCAGCCCCAGCATTTT.

The V and J genes are TRBV27 and TRBJ2-1; no clear D. The CDR3 runs 13 residues. V was pared by 2 bases and J by 5 bases, with 7 bases between. Germline CDR1 MNHEY, CDR2 SMNVEV (reference sequence). The CDR3 DNA reads TGTGCCAGCAGTTTAGCCCAGGACAATGAGCAGTTCTTC. This encodes CASSLAQDNEQFF.